The rows below give T cell receptor beta chains drawn from one sample of a study of PD-1 blockade in mismatch repair-deficient tumors. Sequenced by immunoSEQ multiplex PCR; TCRdb stores in-frame clones only, minus some. Of roughly 120,000 clones listed, almost 90% are singletons. This material consisted of peripheral blood, taken approximately 72 weeks after starting pembrolizumab. Receptor source: an adult with mismatch repair-deficient cancer. Both conserved end residues are part of each CDR3. The D gene is left open where the match is weak. Size is stated for part of the rows, as once, few or many counts, or as a class when the clone is expanded.

V gene: TRBV10-2
clone size: -
D gene: TRBD2
J gene: TRBJ2-5
CDR3 DNA: TGCGCCAGCAGTGATATAGCGGGAGTGGAGACCCAGTACTTC
CDR3 protein: CASSDIAGVETQYF

V gene: TRBV28
clone size: -
D gene: TRBD2
J gene: TRBJ2-3
CDR3 DNA: TGTGCCAGCAGTCCCTACCCGGGACTAGCGACTAGCACAGATACGCAGTATTTT
CDR3 protein: CASSPYPGLATSTDTQYF

V gene: TRBV5-6
clone size: few
D gene: -
J gene: TRBJ1-4
CDR3 DNA: TGTGCCAGCAGCTTGGGGGGACACCGGGATGAAAAACTGTTTTTT
CDR3 protein: CASSLGGHRDEKLFF

V gene: TRBV28
clone size: -
D gene: TRBD1
J gene: TRBJ2-5
CDR3 DNA: TGTGCCAGCAGGGGGTTTCGGACAGGGGTCCACGAGACCCAGTACTTC
CDR3 protein: CASRGFRTGVHETQYF

V gene: TRBV28
clone size: few
D gene: -
J gene: TRBJ1-2
CDR3 DNA: TGTGCCAGCAGTCCGGACGGAGATGGCTACACCTTC
CDR3 protein: CASSPDGDGYTF

V gene: TRBV5-1
clone size: -
D gene: TRBD1
J gene: TRBJ2-5
CDR3 DNA: TGCGCCAGCAGCGCTACAGGGACAGGGATGGAGACCCAGTACTTC
CDR3 protein: CASSATGTGMETQYF

V gene: TRBV2
clone size: -
D gene: -
J gene: TRBJ1-2
CDR3 DNA: TGTGCCAGCAGACCCGACAGCTATGGCTACACCTTC
CDR3 protein: CASRPDSYGYTF

V gene: TRBV7-9
clone size: -
D gene: -
J gene: TRBJ2-6
CDR3 DNA: TGTGCCAGCAGCTTAGACCGGTTCTCTGGGGCCAACGTCCTGACTTTC
CDR3 protein: CASSLDRFSGANVLTF

V gene: TRBV2
clone size: -
D gene: -
J gene: TRBJ2-2
CDR3 DNA: TGTGCCAGCAGTGTTTTTTCAGGAAACACCGGGGAGCTGTTTTTT
CDR3 protein: CASSVFSGNTGELFF

V gene: TRBV29-1
clone size: -
D gene: TRBD1
J gene: TRBJ2-5
CDR3 DNA: TGCAGCGTTGAGACGGGACAGCAAAACCAAGAGACCCAGTACTTC
CDR3 protein: CSVETGQQNQETQYF

V gene: TRBV30
clone size: -
D gene: TRBD1
J gene: TRBJ2-7
CDR3 DNA: TGTGCCTGGAGGGGAAGGGGGCACCGGAGCTCCTACGAGCAGTACTTC
CDR3 protein: CAWRGRGHRSSYEQYF